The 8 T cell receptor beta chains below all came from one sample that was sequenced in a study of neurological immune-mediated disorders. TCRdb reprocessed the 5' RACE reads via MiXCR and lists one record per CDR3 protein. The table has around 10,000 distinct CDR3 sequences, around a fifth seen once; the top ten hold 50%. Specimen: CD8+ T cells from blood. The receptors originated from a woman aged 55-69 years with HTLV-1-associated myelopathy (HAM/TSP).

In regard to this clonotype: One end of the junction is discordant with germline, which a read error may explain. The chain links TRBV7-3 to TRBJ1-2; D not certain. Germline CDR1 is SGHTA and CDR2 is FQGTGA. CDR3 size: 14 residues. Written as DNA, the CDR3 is TGTGCCAGTAGCTTAAACGGCGGAAACTATGGCTACACCTTC. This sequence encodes CASSLNGGNYGYTF.

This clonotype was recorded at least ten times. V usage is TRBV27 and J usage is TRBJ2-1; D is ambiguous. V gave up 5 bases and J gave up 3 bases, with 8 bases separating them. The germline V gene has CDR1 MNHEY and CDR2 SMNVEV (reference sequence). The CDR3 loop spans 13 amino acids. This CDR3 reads CASSRTLYNEQFF. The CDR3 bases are TGTGCCAGCAGTCGAACGCTCTACAATGAGCAGTTCTTC.

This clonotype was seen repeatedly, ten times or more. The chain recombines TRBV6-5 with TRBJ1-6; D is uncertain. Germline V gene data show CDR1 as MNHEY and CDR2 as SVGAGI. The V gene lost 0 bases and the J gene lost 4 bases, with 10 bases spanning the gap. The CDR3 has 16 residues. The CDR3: CASSYSGLQYNSPLHF. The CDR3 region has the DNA TGTGCCAGCAGTTACTCTGGGCTCCAATATAATTCACCCCTCCACTTT.

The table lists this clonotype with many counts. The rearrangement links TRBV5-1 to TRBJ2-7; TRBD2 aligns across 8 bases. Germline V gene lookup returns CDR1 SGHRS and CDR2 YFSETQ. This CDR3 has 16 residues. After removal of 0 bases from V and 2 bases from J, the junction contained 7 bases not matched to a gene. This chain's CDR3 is CASSLGGLGGTYEQYF. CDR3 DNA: TGCGCCAGCAGCTTGGGGGGACTAGGAGGAACCTACGAGCAGTACTTC.

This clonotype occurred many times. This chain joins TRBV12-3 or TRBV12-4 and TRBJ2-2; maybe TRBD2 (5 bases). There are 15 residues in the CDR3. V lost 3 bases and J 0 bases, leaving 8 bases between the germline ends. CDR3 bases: TGTGCCAGCAGTTTCCGGCGGGCGAACACCGGGGAGCTGTTTTTT. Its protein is CASSFRRANTGELFF.

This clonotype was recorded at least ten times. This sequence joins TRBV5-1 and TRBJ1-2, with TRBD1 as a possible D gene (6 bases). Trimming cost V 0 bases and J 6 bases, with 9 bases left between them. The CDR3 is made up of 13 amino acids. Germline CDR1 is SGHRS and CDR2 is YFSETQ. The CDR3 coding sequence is TGCGCCAGCAGCTTGGGAGGGGGGAATGGCTACACCTTC. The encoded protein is CASSLGGGNGYTF.

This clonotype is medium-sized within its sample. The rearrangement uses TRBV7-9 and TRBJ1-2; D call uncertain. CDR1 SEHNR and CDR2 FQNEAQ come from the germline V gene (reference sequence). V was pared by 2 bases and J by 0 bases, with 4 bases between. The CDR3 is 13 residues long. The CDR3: CASSLTANYGYTF. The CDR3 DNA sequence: TGTGCCAGCAGCTTAACAGCTAACTATGGCTACACCTTC.

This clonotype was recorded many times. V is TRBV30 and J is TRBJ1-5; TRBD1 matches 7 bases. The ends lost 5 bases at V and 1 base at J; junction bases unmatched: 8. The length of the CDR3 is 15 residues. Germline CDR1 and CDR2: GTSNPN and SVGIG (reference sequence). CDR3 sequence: CAWGQGDGSNQPQHF. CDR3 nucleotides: TGTGCCTGGGGGCAGGGGGATGGAAGCAATCAGCCCCAGCATTTT.